This is a list of T cell receptor beta chains from one sample in a study of OX40 agonist ivuxolimab in advanced cancers. The method was immunoSEQ multiplex PCR; TCRdb's version includes in-frame clones alone and lacks a portion of them. The data contain about 12,000 clones, roughly 84% of them singletons. The input for sequencing was CD4+ or CD8+ T cells sorted from blood, taken in a trial of the OX40 agonist ivuxolimab. These TCRs come from an adult with an advanced solid tumor such as melanoma, head and neck, liver or kidney cancer. CDR3s include the opening cysteine and the closing phenylalanine or tryptophan. The D gene is left open where the match is weak. Some rows mark clone size as missing; the rest say once, few, many or name a class of expanded clone.

TRBJ2-1 TRBD1 . TRBV6-5 TGTGCCAGCAGTTACGGGACAGACTCCTACAATGAGCAGTTCTTC CASSYGTDSYNEQFF
TRBJ1-2 . few TRBV19 TGTGCCAGTAGGAAGGGGAACTATGGCTACACCTTC CASRKGNYGYTF
TRBJ2-3 TRBD1 . TRBV27 TGTGCCAGCAGTTTAAGCGGGACAGGGGGCATGTATACGCAGTATTTT CASSLSGTGGMYTQYF
TRBJ2-3 . . TRBV7-2 TGTGCCAGCAGCTTAATTTACACAGATACGCAGTATTTT CASSLIYTDTQYF
TRBJ2-6 . once TRBV4-3 TGCGCCAGCAGCCAAGCGAATCCGCTCGGGGCCAACGTCCTGACTTTC CASSQANPLGANVLTF
TRBJ1-1 TRBD1 . TRBV29-1 TGCAGCTTTTCCTCAGGGGGCACTGAAGCTTTCTTT CSFSSGGTEAFF
TRBJ1-2 TRBD1 . TRBV5-8 TGTGCCAGCAGCTGGTCCCGGACAGGGAAGAATGGCTACACCTTC CASSWSRTGKNGYTF
TRBJ1-2 . . TRBV5-1 TGCGCCAGCAGCTTGGATATTGGATATGGCTACACCTTC CASSLDIGYGYTF
TRBJ2-7 . . TRBV7-9 TGTGCCAGCAGCTTAGAAAAATCCAGGGGCACCTACGAGCAGTACTTC CASSLEKSRGTYEQYF
TRBJ2-1 TRBD2 . TRBV27 TGTGCCAGCAGTGTCGGGACTAACAATGAGCAGTTCTTC CASSVGTNNEQFF
TRBJ2-1 TRBD2 . TRBV14 TGTGCCAGCAGCCAAGAGGGACTAGGATACTACAATGAGCAGTTCTTC CASSQEGLGYYNEQFF
TRBJ2-2 . . TRBV7-2 TGTGCCAGCAGCTCGGACAGCCACCGGGAGCTGTTTTTT CASSSDSHRELFF
TRBJ1-2 . . TRBV6-6 TGTGCCAGCAGTTACGACGGGTATGGCTACACCTTC CASSYDGYGYTF
TRBJ2-5 . once TRBV28 TGTGCCAGCAGTCGGACTCGGGAAATTCAAGAGACCCAGTACTTC CASSRTREIQETQYF
TRBJ2-7 TRBD1 . TRBV29-1 TGCAGCGCAGGACAGGGACTTCCCTATGAGCAGTACTTC CSAGQGLPYEQYF
TRBJ2-7 . . TRBV10-2 TGCGCCAGCAGTGAGTCGGGTCCCTACGAGCAGTACTTC CASSESGPYEQYF
TRBJ1-1 TRBD1 . TRBV4-2 TGTGCCAGCAGCCAGGGACAGATGAACACTGAAGCTTTCTTT CASSQGQMNTEAFF
TRBJ1-2 TRBD1 . TRBV4-3 TGCGCCAGCAGTGGGACAGGGGGCGACTATGGCTACACCTTC CASSGTGGDYGYTF
TRBJ2-2 . . TRBV6-1 TGTGCCAGCAGTGCCCCCGTCGGCACCGGGGAGCTGTTTTTT CASSAPVGTGELFF
TRBJ2-3 TRBD2 . TRBV5-1 TGCGCCAGCAGCTCGATGGGTCCTAGCGGAGCGCGGGGGGCAGATACGCAGTATTTT CASSSMGPSGARGADTQYF
TRBJ2-1 . . TRBV29-1 TGCAGCGTTGATAGTGGGGTCGCATACAATGAGCAGTTCTTC CSVDSGVAYNEQFF
TRBJ2-5 . few TRBV7-2 TGTGCCAGCAGCTTTGGAGGTGAAGAGACCCAGTACTTC CASSFGGEETQYF
TRBJ1-2 . . TRBV19 TGTGCCAGTAGTATTATTTTAGGTCCAGGGAACTATGGCTACACCTTC CASSIILGPGNYGYTF
TRBJ2-7 TRBD1 . TRBV4-3 TGCGCCAGCAGCCCCGGGACAGGAGATTACGAGCAGTACTTC CASSPGTGDYEQYF
TRBJ1-5 . . TRBV19 TGTGCCAGTAGTATGGGACGGACTAACAATCAGCCCCAGCATTTT CASSMGRTNNQPQHF
TRBJ2-7 TRBD2 . TRBV6-1 TGTGCCAGCAGCGGGGGGACCACCTACGAGCAGTACTTC CASSGGTTYEQYF
TRBJ1-1 TRBD1 . TRBV6-6 TGTGCCAGCAGTTTTCCCGGACAGGGCACTGAAGCTTTCTTT CASSFPGQGTEAFF
TRBJ2-7 TRBD2 . TRBV2 TGTGCCAGCTCTAGGACAGGCCTAGGTAGCGGGAGTATGTACGAGCAGTACTTC CASSRTGLGSGSMYEQYF
TRBJ2-1 TRBD2 once TRBV27 TGTGCCACCAGACTAGCGGGAGGGCCCTCGTGGAATGAGCAGTTCTTC CATRLAGGPSWNEQFF
TRBJ2-7 TRBD2 . TRBV7-9 TGTGCCACCCAGCCGGGGGGCGAGCAGTACTTC CATQPGGEQYF
TRBJ1-5 . . TRBV7-2 TGTGCCAGCAGCTTGTTGGAGAGGCCCCAGCATTTT CASSLLERPQHF
TRBJ2-2 TRBD1 . TRBV4-1 TGCGCCAGCAGCCGAGCCCGCTTGGGACAGGGCACCGGGGAGCTGTTTTTT CASSRARLGQGTGELFF
TRBJ1-3 . . TRBV4-3 TGCGCCAGCAGCCAAGATTCAGGACCTACTGGAAACACCATATATTTT CASSQDSGPTGNTIYF
TRBJ2-7 . . TRBV28 TGTGCCAGCAGTTTGGGGAGAACCTACGAGCAGTACTTC CASSLGRTYEQYF
TRBJ2-3 . . TRBV11-3 TGTGCCAGCAGCTTTACGGACACAGATACGCAGTATTTT CASSFTDTDTQYF
TRBJ2-7 TRBD2 . TRBV7-6 TGTGCCAGCAGCTTCCTTGAGACTAGCGACTCCTACGAGCAGTACTTC CASSFLETSDSYEQYF
TRBJ2-1 . few TRBV4-3 TGCGCCAGCAGCCAAGTAGGTAGTTACAATGAGCAGTTCTTC CASSQVGSYNEQFF
TRBJ2-7 . . TRBV14 TGTGCCAGCAGCCAAGCCTCCGGGACGTACGAGCAGTACTTC CASSQASGTYEQYF
TRBJ2-3 TRBD2 . TRBV9 TGTGCCAGCAGCGTAGACCCTAGCGGGGGGCTTTTAGATACGCAGTATTTT CASSVDPSGGLLDTQYF
TRBJ1-5 . . TRBV7-9 TGTGCCAGCAGCTTATCTGGCGCAGGAGATCAGCCCCAGCATTTT CASSLSGAGDQPQHF
TRBJ2-5 . . TRBV30 TGTGCCTGGAATAGAGGGACTGCCCAAGAGACCCAGTACTTC CAWNRGTAQETQYF
TRBJ2-3 . . TRBV7-2 TGTGCCAGCAGCTTATTCACAGATACGCAGTATTTT CASSLFTDTQYF
TRBJ2-7 . . TRBV19 TGTGCCAGTCGAGAAGCGGGTTATTGGCACGAGCAGTACTTC CASREAGYWHEQYF